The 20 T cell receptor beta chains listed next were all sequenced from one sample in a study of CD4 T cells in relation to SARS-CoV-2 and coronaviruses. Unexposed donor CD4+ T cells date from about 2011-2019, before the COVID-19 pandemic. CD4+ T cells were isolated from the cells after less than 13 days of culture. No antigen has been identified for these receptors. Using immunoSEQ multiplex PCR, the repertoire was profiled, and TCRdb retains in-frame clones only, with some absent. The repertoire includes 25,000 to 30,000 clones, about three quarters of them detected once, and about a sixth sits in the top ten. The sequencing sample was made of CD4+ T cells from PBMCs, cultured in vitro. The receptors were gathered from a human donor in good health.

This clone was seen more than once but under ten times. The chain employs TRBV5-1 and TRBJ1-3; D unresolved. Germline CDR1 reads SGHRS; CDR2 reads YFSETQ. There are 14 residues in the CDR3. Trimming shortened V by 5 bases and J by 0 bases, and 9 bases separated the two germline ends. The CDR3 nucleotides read TGCGCCAGCAGAAGGGATTCCTCTGGAAACACCATATATTTT. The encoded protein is CASRRDSSGNTIYF.

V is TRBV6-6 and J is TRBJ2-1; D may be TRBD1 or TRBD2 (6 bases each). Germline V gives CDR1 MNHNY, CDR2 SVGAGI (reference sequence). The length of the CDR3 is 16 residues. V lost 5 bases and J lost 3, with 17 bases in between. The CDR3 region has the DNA TGTGCCAGCAGTCAACGGGTCGGGGGCCTCTACAATGAGCAGTTCTTC. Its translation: CASSQRVGGLYNEQFF.

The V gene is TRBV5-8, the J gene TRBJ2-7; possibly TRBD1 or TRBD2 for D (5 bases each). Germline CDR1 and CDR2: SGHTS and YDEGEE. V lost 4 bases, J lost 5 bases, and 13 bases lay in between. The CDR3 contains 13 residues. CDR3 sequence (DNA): TGTGCCAGCAGCACCGGGACCACGGACGAGCAGTACTTC. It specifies CASSTGTTDEQYF.

The CDR3 is CASKSGQGETQYF. The CDR3 coding sequence is TGTGCCAGCAAGAGTGGGCAGGGGGAGACCCAGTACTTC. The chain combines TRBV2 with TRBJ2-5; possible D gene TRBD1, 6 bases. Germline values: CDR1 SNHLY, CDR2 FYNNEI. The CDR3 totals 13 residues. V lost 7 bases and J lost 5, with 14 bases in between.

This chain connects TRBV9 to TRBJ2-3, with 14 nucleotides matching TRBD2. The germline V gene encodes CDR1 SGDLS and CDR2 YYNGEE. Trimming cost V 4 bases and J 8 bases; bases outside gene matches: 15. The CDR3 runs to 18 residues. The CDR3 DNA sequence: TGTGCCAGCAGCCCACTCGGGACTAGCGGGGGTGGGGCCCGTACGCAGTATTTT. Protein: CASSPLGTSGGGARTQYF.

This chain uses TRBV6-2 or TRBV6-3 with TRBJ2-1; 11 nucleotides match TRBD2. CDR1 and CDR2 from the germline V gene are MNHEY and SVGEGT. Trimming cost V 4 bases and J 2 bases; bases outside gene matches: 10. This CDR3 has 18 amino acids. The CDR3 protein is CASSSPQASGRPYNEQFF. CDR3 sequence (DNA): TGTGCCAGCAGTTCCCCCCAGGCTAGCGGGAGGCCCTACAATGAGCAGTTCTTC.

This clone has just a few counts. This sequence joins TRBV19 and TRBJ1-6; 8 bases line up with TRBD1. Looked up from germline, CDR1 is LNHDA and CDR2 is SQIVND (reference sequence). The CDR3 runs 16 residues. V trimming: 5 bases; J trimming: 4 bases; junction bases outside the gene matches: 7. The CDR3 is CASSPRTGTYNSPLHF. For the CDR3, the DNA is TGTGCCAGTAGTCCCAGGACAGGGACTTATAATTCACCCCTCCACTTT.

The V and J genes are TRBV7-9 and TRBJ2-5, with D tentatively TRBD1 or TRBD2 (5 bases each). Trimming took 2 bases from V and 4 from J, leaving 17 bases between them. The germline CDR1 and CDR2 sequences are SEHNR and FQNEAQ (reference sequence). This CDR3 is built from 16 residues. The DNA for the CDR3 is TGTGCCAGCAGCTTAAACGCCAGGGCCGGAGGAGAGACCCAGTACTTC. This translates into CASSLNARAGGETQYF.

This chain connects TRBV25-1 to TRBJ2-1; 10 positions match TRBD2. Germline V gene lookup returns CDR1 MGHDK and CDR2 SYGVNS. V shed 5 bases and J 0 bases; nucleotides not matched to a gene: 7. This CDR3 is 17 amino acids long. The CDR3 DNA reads TGTGCCAGCAGTCGGACTAGCGGCCGCAGCTCCTACAATGAGCAGTTCTTC. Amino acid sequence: CASSRTSGRSSYNEQFF.

CDR3 protein: CASSIAPDNEQYF. The CDR3 bases are TGTGCCAGTAGTATAGCCCCAGACAACGAGCAGTACTTC. This rearrangement joins TRBV19 to TRBJ2-7; D remains ambiguous. Trimming shortened V by 1 base and J by 5 bases, and 9 bases separated the two germline ends. The CDR3 consists of 13 residues. Germline V gene sequence: CDR1 LNHDA, CDR2 SQIVND (reference sequence). The complete variable domain, with remaining parts taken from reference TRBV19 and TRBJ2-7, reads DGGITQSPKYLFRKEGQNVTLSCEQNLNHDAMYWYRQDPGQGLRLIYYSQIVNDFQKGDIAEGYSVSREKKESFPLTVTSAQKNPTAFYLCASSIAPDNEQYFGPGTRLTVT.

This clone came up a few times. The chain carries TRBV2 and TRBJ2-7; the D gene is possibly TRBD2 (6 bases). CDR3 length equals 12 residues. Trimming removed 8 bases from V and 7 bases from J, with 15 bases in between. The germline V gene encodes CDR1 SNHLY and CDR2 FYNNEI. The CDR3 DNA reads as TGTGCCAGCGCGGGGATGGGGAGAGAGCAGTACTTC. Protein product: CASAGMGREQYF.

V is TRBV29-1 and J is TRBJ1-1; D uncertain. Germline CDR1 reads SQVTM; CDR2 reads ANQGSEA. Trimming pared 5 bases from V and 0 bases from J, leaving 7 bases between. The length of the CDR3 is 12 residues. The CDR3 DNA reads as TGCAGCGTTCACGACTTGAACACTGAAGCTTTCTTT. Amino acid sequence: CSVHDLNTEAFF.

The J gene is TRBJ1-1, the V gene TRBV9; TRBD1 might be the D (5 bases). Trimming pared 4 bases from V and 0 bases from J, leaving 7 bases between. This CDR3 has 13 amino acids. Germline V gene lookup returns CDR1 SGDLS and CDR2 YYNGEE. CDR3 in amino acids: CASSTQVNTEAFF. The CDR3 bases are TGTGCCAGCAGCACACAGGTGAACACTGAAGCTTTCTTT.

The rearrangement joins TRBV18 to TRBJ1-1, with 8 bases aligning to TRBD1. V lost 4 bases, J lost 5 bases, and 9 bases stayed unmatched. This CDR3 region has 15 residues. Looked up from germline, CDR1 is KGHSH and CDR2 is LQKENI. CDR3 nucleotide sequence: TGTGCCAGCTCACTTTCCCGACAGGGGTGGACTGAAGCTTTCTTT. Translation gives CASSLSRQGWTEAFF.

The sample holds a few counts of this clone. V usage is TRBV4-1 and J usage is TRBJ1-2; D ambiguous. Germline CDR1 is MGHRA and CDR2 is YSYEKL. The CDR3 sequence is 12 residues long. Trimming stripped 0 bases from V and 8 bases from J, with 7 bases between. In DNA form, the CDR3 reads TGCGCCAGCAGCCAAGAAGGGAAGGGCTACACCTTC. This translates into CASSQEGKGYTF.

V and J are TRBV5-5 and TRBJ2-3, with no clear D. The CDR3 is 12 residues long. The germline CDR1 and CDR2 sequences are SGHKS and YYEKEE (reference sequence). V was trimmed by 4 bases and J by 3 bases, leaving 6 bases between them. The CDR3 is CASSPRTDTQYF. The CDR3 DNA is TGTGCCAGCAGCCCGCGAACAGATACGCAGTATTTT.

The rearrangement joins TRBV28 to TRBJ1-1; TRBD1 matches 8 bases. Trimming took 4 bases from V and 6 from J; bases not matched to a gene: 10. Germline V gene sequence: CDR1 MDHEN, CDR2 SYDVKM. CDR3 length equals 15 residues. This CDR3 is CASSSPGQAGAEAFF. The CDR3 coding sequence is TGTGCCAGCAGTTCCCCGGGACAGGCGGGAGCTGAAGCTTTCTTT.

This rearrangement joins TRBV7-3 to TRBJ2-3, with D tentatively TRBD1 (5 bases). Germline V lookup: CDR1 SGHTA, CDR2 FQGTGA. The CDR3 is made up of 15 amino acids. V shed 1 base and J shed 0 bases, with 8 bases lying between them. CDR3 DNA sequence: TGTGCCAGCAGCTTAATGGGGCCCAGCACAGATACGCAGTATTTT. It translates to CASSLMGPSTDTQYF.

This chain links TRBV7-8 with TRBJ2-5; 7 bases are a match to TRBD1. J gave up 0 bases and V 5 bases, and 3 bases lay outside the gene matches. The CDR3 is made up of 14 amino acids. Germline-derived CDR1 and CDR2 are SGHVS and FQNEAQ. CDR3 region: CASSPRGYQETQYF. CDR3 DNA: TGTGCCAGCAGCCCCAGGGGGTACCAAGAGACCCAGTACTTC.

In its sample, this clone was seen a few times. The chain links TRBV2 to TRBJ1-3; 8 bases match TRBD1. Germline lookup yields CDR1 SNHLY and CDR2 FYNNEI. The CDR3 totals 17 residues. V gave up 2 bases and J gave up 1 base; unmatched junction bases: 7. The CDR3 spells CASSESYRGASGNTIYF. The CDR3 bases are TGTGCCAGCAGTGAATCCTACAGGGGGGCTTCTGGAAACACCATATATTTT. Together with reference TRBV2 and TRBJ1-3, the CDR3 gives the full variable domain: EPEVTQTPSHQVTQMGQEVILRCVPISNHLYFYWYRQILGQKVEFLVSFYNNEISEKSEIFDDQFSVERPDGSNFTLKIRSTKLEDSAMYFCASSESYRGASGNTIYFGEGSWLTVV.